This T cell receptor beta chain was retrieved from a study of T cells expressing NK-cell markers (dated by TCRdb to about 2020). At the level of the whole study: In sorted CD3+CD56+NKG2C+, CD3+CD56+NKG2C- and CD3+CD56-NKG2C+ T-cell subsets from about eight donors, TCR beta-chain repertoires were profiled. Seven of the eight sequenced donors were HCMV-seropositive and one was HCMV-seronegative. The study sequenced eight donors, all healthy volunteers chosen at random: three men and five women. The libraries were sequenced on Illumina HiSeq 2000/2500, MiSeq or NextSeq, producing 2 x 150 bp reads. The study at large found these results: In over five donors, the dominant CD3+CD56+NKG2C+ clonotypes were among the top 10 CD8+ clonotypes and accounted for about 1.0-7.5% of CD8+ T cells. Those dominant clonotypes were again the most abundant among CD3+CD56-NKG2C+ cells in a few donors, at about 25-65%. Whether the expanded NKG2C-expressing T cell clones were specific for HCMV antigens was left unclear.

Points on this clonotype: No antigen is known for it.

To determine HCMV serostatus, a commercial ELISA kit was used to detect HCMV-specific IgG in serum. Ficoll density gradient centrifugation was used to isolate peripheral blood mononuclear cells from blood. Reading the germline V gene (reference sequence) gives CDR1 DFQATT and CDR2 SNEGSKA. The CDR3 numbers 14 residues from cysteine through phenylalanine. No nucleotide data were recorded. The sample was run on an Illumina HiSeq 2000. The TCR beta cDNA libraries were made using 5'RACE template switching, a step that added both a universal primer site and unique molecular identifiers. Priming for cDNA synthesis came from the TCR beta constant segment, and two successive PCR amplification steps followed. On the study's bioinformatics: Reads were demultiplexed and grouped by UMI with MIGEC, and clonotypes were assembled and quantified with MiTCR. To exclude erroneous sequences, only TCR cDNA sequences supported by at least two reads were retained. Downstream repertoire analysis used the tcR package, and clonotypes were matched across fractions by CDR3 nucleotide sequence plus V segment. VDJmatch was used to annotate antigen specificity against VDJdb, with one amino acid substitution in CDR3 permitted. TCRdb reprocessed the reads, reporting each CDR3 protein sequence once and no DNA. TCRdb's processing, not the authors' own work, is the source of the V and J calls. This sample's clone table shows about 380,000 distinct CDR3 sequences. Of the sample, over 4% is held by the ten largest clones.

The V and J genes are TRBV20-1 and TRBJ2-3; without DNA, the TCRdb call of TRBD2 cannot be checked. Sequencing was done on a sample of blood T cells: a sorted CD56 or NKG2C T cell subset, CD4+ or CD8+ T cells, or bulk PBMC T cells (not recorded which). This receptor was obtained from a man aged 18-75 years in good health. The CDR3 here reads CSARWSGATDTQYF.